This T cell receptor beta chain originates from a study of PD-1 blockade in mismatch repair-deficient tumors. Study as a whole: Patients had eleven to twelve mismatch repair-deficient cancer types, all previously treated and progressing. The study's findings and limits: Rapid post-treatment expansion, then contraction, generally preceding radiologic response, marked tumor-resident clones.

The CDR3 covers 12 residues. The ends were cut back, 3 bases at V and 12 bases at J, with 15 bases in the middle. Germline V gene lookup returns CDR1 LNHDA and CDR2 SQIVND (reference sequence). Of note for this clone: Its specificity is not known.

The method was immunoSEQ multiplex PCR; TCRdb's version includes in-frame clones alone and lacks a portion of them. The sample includes around 50,000 clones, roughly 75% seen only once; the top ten take about 3.5%. Three pembrolizumab responders had their TCRs sequenced. The TCR sequence derives from an adult with mismatch repair-deficient cancer. The chain joins TRBV19 to TRBJ2-7, with TRBD1 as a possible D gene (5 bases). The sample was peripheral blood, taken 4 weeks after starting pembrolizumab. In nucleotides, the CDR3 is TGTGCCAGTAGTATCTCAAATGGGGCTTCGTACTTC. Encoded protein: CASSISNGASYF.